This record concerns one T cell receptor (beta chain) sequence. Its antigen is not known. This sample was included in a study of T-cell memory formation after mild COVID-19. Whole-study findings and limits: Contracting clones from day 15 to 85 had balanced CD4/CD8; later expanders favoured CD4+. Pre-infection memory held some responding clones, suggesting pre-existing cross-reactive T cells responded. Chiefly within CM and EM were the contracting CD4+ clones; CD8+ ones were within EMRA.

MiXCR was run by TCRdb on the 5' RACE reads, yielding one entry per CDR3 protein. The sample consists of 300,000 to 400,000 distinct CDR3 sequences, roughly an eighth of them appearing once. The germline gives CDR1 SGHDT, CDR2 YYEEEE. The CDR3 has 15 residues. V was clipped by 2 bases and J by 0 bases, with 9 bases between them. The sample consisted of PBMCs or a T cell subset sorted from them (not recorded which). The receptor was derived from a man between 18 and 29 years old who had mild COVID-19 (a few samples of this study predate the infection). Cell type and time point are not known. The J gene is TRBJ2-4, the V gene TRBV5-6, with a weak D call TRBD1 (5 bases). CDR3 sequence reads: CASSFKGLAKNIQYF. As DNA, the CDR3 is TGTGCCAGCAGCTTTAAGGGGCTAGCCAAAAACATTCAGTACTTC.